The present T cell receptor beta chain was sequenced within a study of blood T cell repertoires in COVID-19. Researchers sorted participants into cohorts using their self-reported clinical history. This CDR3 comprises 14 residues. The germline gives CDR1 SGDLS, CDR2 YYNGEE. Trimming pared 1 base from V and 0 bases from J, leaving 7 bases between. In the study's own analysis: Reference gene primers were amplified, and this amplification served to estimate nucleated cell counts. Clones were read by immunoSEQ multiplex PCR, and TCRdb kept only the in-frame ones, dropping some. V and J calls and clone size are those listed in that table; D and trimming were worked out from the DNA. The sample carries some 220,000 clones, roughly 88% recorded once.

The TCR was taken from a woman between 40 and 50 years old with acute COVID-19. This rearrangement joins TRBV9 to TRBJ1-2, with a possible D match to TRBD1 (5 bases). Sequenced input: PBMCs or T cells enriched from blood (not recorded which). CDR3 DNA sequence: TGTGCCAGCAGCGTAAGGGGCGCTAACTATGGCTACACCTTC. It codes for CASSVRGANYGYTF.